The 29 T cell receptor beta chains below all came from one sample that was sequenced in a study of T cell responses to AZD1222 COVID-19 vaccine. Clones were sequenced by immunoSEQ multiplex PCR, and TCRdb holds only the in-frame ones, with some missing. The table shows roughly 120,000 clones, with approximately 94% occurring only once. The material was peripheral blood, obtained 28 days after the second AZD1222 dose. These receptors were collected from an adult who received the AZD1222 COVID-19 vaccine.

This rearrangement joins TRBV5-4 to TRBJ1-4, with a tentative D call TRBD1 (5 bases). Germline assignment: CDR1 SGHNT and CDR2 YYREEE (reference sequence). The CDR3 is 15 residues long. V was pared by 1 base and J by 8 bases, with 15 bases between. CDR3 loop: CASSLWAVGEEKLFF. The CDR3, as DNA: TGTGCCAGCAGCTTGTGGGCAGTAGGGGAAGAAAAACTGTTTTTT.

A single count supports this clone. The rearrangement uses TRBV6-5 and TRBJ1-2, with unresolved D. The CDR3 totals 15 residues. The V gene's germline CDR1 is MNHEY and CDR2 SVGAGI. Trimming took off 5 bases at V and 4 bases at J, with 17 bases between the two ends. CDR3 nucleotides: TGTGCCAGCAGTCGCGACCCGACGGGAGTCTATGGCTACACCTTC. Its protein is CASSRDPTGVYGYTF.

The V gene is TRBV5-4, the J gene TRBJ1-2; no definite D call. CDR3 size: 13 residues. Looked up from germline, CDR1 is SGHNT and CDR2 is YYREEE (reference sequence). Trimming took 3 bases from V and 4 from J, leaving 10 bases between them. CDR3 DNA sequence: TGTGCCAGCAGCTGGGGTCTGTCCTATGGCTACACCTTC. Translating it yields CASSWGLSYGYTF.

The rearrangement uses TRBV3-1 (or the pseudogene TRBV3-2) and TRBJ2-5; TRBD2 matches at 8 bases. From germline, CDR1 is LGHDT and CDR2 YNNKEL (reference sequence). The CDR3 length is 15 residues. V lost 0 bases, J lost 4 bases, and 4 bases stayed unmatched. CDR3 nucleotides: TGTGCCAGCAGCCAAGATGGGAGCGGGGGAGAGACCCAGTACTTC. Translating gives CASSQDGSGGETQYF.

The chain employs TRBV9 and TRBJ2-1; TRBD2 agrees at 11 bases. V lost 0 bases, J lost 3 bases, and 5 bases stayed unmatched. The CDR3 is made up of 17 amino acids. Germline V gene data show CDR1 as SGDLS and CDR2 as YYNGEE. The CDR3 loop is CASSVALAGGFYNEQFF. The CDR3 coding sequence is TGTGCCAGCAGCGTAGCCCTAGCGGGGGGATTCTACAATGAGCAGTTCTTC.

This clone was seen just once. This rearrangement joins TRBV11-3 to TRBJ2-5; D is tentatively TRBD1 or TRBD2 (5 bases each). Trimming left V 3 bases short and J 9 bases short, with 17 bases between. The germline V gene encodes CDR1 SGHNT and CDR2 YENEEA. The CDR3 runs to 14 residues. CDR3 sequence reads: CASSFRGRQSAQYF. The DNA of the CDR3 is TGTGCCAGCAGCTTTAGGGGACGACAGTCGGCCCAGTACTTC.

The V gene is TRBV21-1, the J gene TRBJ2-1; TRBD2, the table's D call, lacks a check against the DNA. TRBV21-1 is a pseudogene locus. This CDR3 region has 16 residues. In DNA, the CDR3 is TGTGCCAGCAGCAAATTTAGCGGGAGCTCCTACAATGAGCAGTTCTTC. Amino acid sequence: CASSKFSGSSYNEQFF.

The chain recombines TRBV13 with TRBJ2-7; unclear D gene. V was pared by 2 bases and J by 6 bases, with 8 bases between. The length of the CDR3 is 12 residues. CDR1 is PRHDT, CDR2 FYEKMQ, per germline (reference sequence). Here the CDR3 reads CASSLRWSEQYF. As DNA, the CDR3 is TGTGCCAGCAGCTTAAGATGGTCCGAGCAGTACTTC.

This chain links TRBV2 with TRBJ2-3; 10 bases fit TRBD2. This CDR3 is 16 amino acids long. The V gene end was trimmed by 8 bases and the J gene end by 4 bases; junction bases not matched to a gene: 12. CDR1 is SNHLY and CDR2 is FYNNEI in the germline V gene. For the CDR3, the DNA is TGTGCCAGCGATACGGAGACTAGCGGGTGGTCAGATACGCAGTATTTT. Translated, it gives CASDTETSGWSDTQYF.

The chain uses TRBV6-1 and TRBJ2-5; 8 bases match TRBD2. CDR3 length: 15 residues. Germline values: CDR1 MNHNS, CDR2 SASEGT. The junction had 5 bases not matched to a gene; V was cut back by 2 bases and J by 3 bases. CDR3 sequence: CASSELSGGKETQYF. The DNA for the CDR3 is TGTGCCAGCAGTGAACTAAGCGGGGGAAAAGAGACCCAGTACTTC.

The chain joins TRBV7-2 to TRBJ1-5; tentatively, D is TRBD1 (6 bases). V lost 5 bases, J lost 6 bases, and 17 bases lay in between. The CDR3 is 15 amino acids. Germline-derived CDR1 and CDR2 are SGHTA and FQGNSA. The CDR3 reads CASSPQTGTSQPQHF. The CDR3 DNA sequence: TGTGCCAGCAGCCCCCAAACAGGGACGAGTCAGCCCCAGCATTTT.

The chain links TRBV23-1 to TRBJ1-1; D uncertain. TRBV23-1 is labeled an ORF, and its function is uncertain. The CDR3 has 13 residues. With 2 bases removed from V and 0 bases from J, the gap between germline ends came to 4 bases. The CDR3 DNA sequence: TGCGCCAGCAGTCAACCGATGAACACTGAAGCTTTCTTT. Translation gives CASSQPMNTEAFF.

The CDR3 spells CASRVTGRDTEAFF. The CDR3 DNA reads as TGTGCCAGCCGCGTAACAGGGAGGGACACTGAAGCTTTCTTT. The chain joins TRBV2 to TRBJ1-1; the D gene is possibly TRBD1 (6 bases). Trimming removed 8 bases from V and 3 bases from J, with 16 bases in between. CDR3 size: 14 residues. The germline V gene has CDR1 SNHLY and CDR2 FYNNEI.

This clone was observed a single time. This chain joins TRBV27 and TRBJ2-5; TRBD2 aligns across 8 bases. After removal of 3 bases from V and 2 bases from J, the junction contained 2 bases not matched to a gene. Looked up from germline, CDR1 is MNHEY and CDR2 is SMNVEV (reference sequence). The CDR3 is made up of 14 amino acids. CDR3 DNA: TGTGCCAGCAGTTTTAGCGGGACGCAAGAGACCCAGTACTTC. Encoded protein: CASSFSGTQETQYF.

This sequence joins TRBV30 and TRBJ1-2; D possibly corresponds to TRBD1 (5 bases). The germline V gene has CDR1 GTSNPN and CDR2 SVGIG (reference sequence). The CDR3 spans 13 residues. V shed 1 base and J shed 3 bases, with 9 bases lying between them. CDR3 loop: CAWSETGYYGYTF. Here the CDR3 DNA reads TGTGCCTGGAGTGAAACAGGCTACTATGGCTACACCTTC.

CDR3 bases: TGTGCCAGCAGCTTGTCTGTTACCGGGGTTCAGGGTGATGGCTACACCTTC. Amino acids: CASSLSVTGVQGDGYTF. The chain couples TRBV5-8 to TRBJ1-2; possibly TRBD1 for D (5 bases). The CDR3 sequence is 17 residues long. Germline V gives CDR1 SGHTS, CDR2 YDEGEE. Trimming shortened V by 1 base and J by 6 bases, and 22 bases separated the two germline ends.

V is TRBV19 and J is TRBJ2-1, with D tentatively TRBD1 (5 bases). Trimming pared 7 bases from V and 4 bases from J, leaving 11 bases between. CDR1 is LNHDA and CDR2 is SQIVND in the germline V gene (reference sequence). The CDR3 is 13 residues long. CDR3 in DNA: TGTGCCAGTACCAATGGGGCATACAATGAGCAGTTCTTC. Its protein is CASTNGAYNEQFF.

CDR3 DNA: TGTGCCAGCAGCTTTGGACAGGGTTACGACACCATATATTTT. Amino acid sequence: CASSFGQGYDTIYF. The chain employs TRBV11-1 and TRBJ1-3; 8 nucleotides align to TRBD1. The CDR3 is made up of 14 amino acids. Germline assignment: CDR1 SGHAT and CDR2 FQDESV (reference sequence). V lost 3 bases, J lost 8 bases, and 6 bases stayed unmatched. Filled out from reference TRBV11-1 and TRBJ1-3, the complete variable domain reads EAEVAQSPRYKITEKSQAVAFWCDPISGHATLYWYRQILGQGPELLVQFQDESVVDDSQLPKDRFSAERLKGVDSTLKIQPAELGDSAMYLCASSFGQGYDTIYFGEGSWLTVV.

The rearrangement links TRBV3-1 (or the pseudogene TRBV3-2) to TRBJ2-3; D might be TRBD1 or TRBD2, each matching 5 bases. CDR3 length equals 15 residues. V lost 4 bases and J 8 bases, leaving 19 bases between the germline ends. CDR1 and CDR2 (germline): LGHDT, YNNKEL (reference sequence). The CDR3 sequence is CASSPPQGASGTQYF. As DNA, the CDR3 is TGTGCCAGCAGCCCTCCCCAGGGAGCTTCGGGTACGCAGTATTTT.

V usage is TRBV18 and J usage is TRBJ2-1; a possible D gene is TRBD2 (6 bases). Trimming cost V 3 bases and J 1 base, with 16 bases left between them. CDR3 length: 17 amino acids. Germline V gives CDR1 KGHSH, CDR2 LQKENI. CDR3 region: CASSPATSTPSYNEQFF. The CDR3 nucleotides read TGTGCCAGCTCACCGGCAACTAGCACGCCGTCCTACAATGAGCAGTTCTTC.

This sequence joins TRBV5-1 and TRBJ2-1; 15 positions agree with TRBD2. The CDR3 sequence is 16 residues long. CDR1 is SGHRS, CDR2 YFSETQ, per germline. The V and J ends lost 0 bases and 9 bases, in that order; junction bases with no gene match: 4. The CDR3 sequence: CASSLAGTSGGLEQFF. The CDR3 coding sequence is TGCGCCAGCAGCTTGGCCGGGACTAGCGGGGGGCTTGAGCAGTTCTTC. The full variable domain, completed using reference TRBV5-1 and TRBJ2-1, is KAGVTQTPRYLIKTRGQQVTLSCSPISGHRSVSWYQQTPGQGLQFLFEYFSETQRNKGNFPGRFSGRQFSNSRSEMNVSTLELGDSALYLCASSLAGTSGGLEQFFGPGTRLTVL.

The chain links TRBV29-1 to TRBJ1-2; D gene ambiguous. The germline CDR1 and CDR2 sequences are SQVTM and ANQGSEA. Trimming cost V 1 base and J 8 bases, with 17 bases left between them. The length of the CDR3 is 14 residues. The CDR3, as DNA: TGCAGCGTTGAAGGCCAGTTCGTCGGCCGGGGCTACACCTTC. Translating it yields CSVEGQFVGRGYTF. Based on the CDR3 plus reference TRBV29-1 and TRBJ1-2, the full variable domain is SAVISQKPSRDICQRGTSLTIQCQVDSQVTMMFWYRQQPGQSLTLIATANQGSEATYESGFVIDKFPISRPNLTFSTLTVSNMSPEDSSIYLCSVEGQFVGRGYTFGSGTRLTVV.

The chain employs TRBV20-1 and TRBJ2-5; 16 bases are shared with TRBD2. With 3 bases clipped from V and 5 bases from J, the junction kept 12 bases outside the gene matches. Germline V gene sequence: CDR1 DFQATT, CDR2 SNEGSKA (reference sequence). The CDR3 spans 18 residues. The CDR3 DNA follows: TGCAGTGCTAGTAGTTGGGGACTAGCGGGAGGGCGGTGGGAGACCCAGTACTTC. Residues: CSASSWGLAGGRWETQYF.

Only one count was recorded for this clone. V gene TRBV6-5 combines with J gene TRBJ2-7, with a tentative D call TRBD2 (5 bases). The germline gives CDR1 MNHEY, CDR2 SVGAGI. This CDR3 has 13 amino acids. Trimming removed 7 bases from V and 2 bases from J, with 12 bases in between. The CDR3 DNA reads TGTGCCAGCAACCCGCGGGTGACCTACGAGCAGTACTTC. Translating gives CASNPRVTYEQYF.

V usage is TRBV27 and J usage is TRBJ1-1; D uncertain. CDR3 size: 12 residues. Germline V gene data show CDR1 as MNHEY and CDR2 as SMNVEV (reference sequence). The V end lost 4 bases, the J end lost 2 bases, and 5 bases lay between the germline ends. The CDR3 protein is CASSSHNTEAFF. The DNA of the CDR3 is TGTGCCAGCAGTTCCCACAACACTGAAGCTTTCTTT.

CDR3 sequence reads: CASSLSESNQPQHF. In nucleotides, the CDR3 is TGTGCCAGCAGTTTATCGGAGAGCAATCAGCCCCAGCATTTT. V is TRBV27 and J is TRBJ1-5; D gene uncertain. V was clipped by 0 bases and J by 1 base, with 4 bases between them. Looked up from germline, CDR1 is MNHEY and CDR2 is SMNVEV (reference sequence). The CDR3 runs 14 residues.

The genes are TRBV5-1 and TRBJ1-1; 7 positions agree with TRBD1. The length of the CDR3 is 16 residues. Trimming removed 3 bases from V and 1 base from J; junction bases left unmatched: 9. Germline V gives CDR1 SGHRS, CDR2 YFSETQ. The CDR3: CASSSWDRVSNTEAFF. The CDR3, as DNA: TGCGCCAGCAGCTCGTGGGACAGAGTATCGAACACTGAAGCTTTCTTT.

The chain couples TRBV2 to TRBJ1-6; 7 bases are shared with TRBD1. The CDR3 runs to 14 residues. The V gene end was trimmed by 10 bases and the J gene end by 6 bases; junction bases not matched to a gene: 9. CDR1 and CDR2 (germline): SNHLY, FYNNEI. The CDR3 spells CATETGQLNSPLHF. The CDR3 bases are TGTGCCACGGAGACAGGGCAGCTTAATTCACCCCTCCACTTT.

The gene calls are TRBV12-3 or TRBV12-4 and TRBJ2-7, with no clear D. V lost 1 base to trimming and J lost 6 bases, with 10 bases between them. This CDR3 has 13 residues. The CDR3: CASSLVEFSEQYF. The CDR3 DNA reads TGTGCCAGCAGTTTAGTGGAGTTTTCCGAGCAGTACTTC.